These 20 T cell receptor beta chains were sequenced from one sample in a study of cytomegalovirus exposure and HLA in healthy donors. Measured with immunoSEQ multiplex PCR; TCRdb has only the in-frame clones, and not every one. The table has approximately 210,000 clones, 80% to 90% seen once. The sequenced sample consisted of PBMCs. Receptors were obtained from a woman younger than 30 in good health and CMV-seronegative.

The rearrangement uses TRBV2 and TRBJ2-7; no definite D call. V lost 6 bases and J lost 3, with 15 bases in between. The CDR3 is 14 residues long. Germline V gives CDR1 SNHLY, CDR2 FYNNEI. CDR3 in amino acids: CASRTGGYGYEQYF. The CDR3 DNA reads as TGTGCCAGCAGGACGGGTGGCTACGGCTACGAGCAGTACTTC.

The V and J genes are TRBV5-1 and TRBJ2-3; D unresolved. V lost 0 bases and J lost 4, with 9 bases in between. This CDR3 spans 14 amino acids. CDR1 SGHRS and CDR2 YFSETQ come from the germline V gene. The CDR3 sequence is CASSLGATADTQYF. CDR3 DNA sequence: TGCGCCAGCAGCTTGGGGGCTACGGCAGATACGCAGTATTTT.

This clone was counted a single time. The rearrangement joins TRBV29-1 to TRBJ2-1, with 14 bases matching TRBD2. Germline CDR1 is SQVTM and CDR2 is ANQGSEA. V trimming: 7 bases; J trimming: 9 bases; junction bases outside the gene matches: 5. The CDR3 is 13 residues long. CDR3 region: CSAPGLAGVEQFF. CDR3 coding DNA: TGCAGCGCGCCGGGACTAGCGGGAGTTGAGCAGTTCTTC.

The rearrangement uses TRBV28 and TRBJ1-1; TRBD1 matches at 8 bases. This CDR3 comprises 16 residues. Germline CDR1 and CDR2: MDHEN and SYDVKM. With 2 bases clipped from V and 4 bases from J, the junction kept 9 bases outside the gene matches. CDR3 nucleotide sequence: TGTGCCAGCAGTTTAAACAGGGGGTCGGGGGGCACTGAAGCTTTCTTT. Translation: CASSLNRGSGGTEAFF.

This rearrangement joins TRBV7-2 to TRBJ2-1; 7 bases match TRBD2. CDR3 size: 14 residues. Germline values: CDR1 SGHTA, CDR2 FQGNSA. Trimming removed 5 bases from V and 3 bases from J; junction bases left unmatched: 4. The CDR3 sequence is CASSARDYYNEQFF. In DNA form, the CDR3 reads TGTGCCAGCAGCGCAAGGGACTACTACAATGAGCAGTTCTTC. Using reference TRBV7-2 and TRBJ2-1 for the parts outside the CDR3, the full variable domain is GAGVSQSPSNKVTEKGKDVELRCDPISGHTALYWYRQSLGQGLEFLIYFQGNSAPDKSGLPSDRFSAERTGGSVSTLTIQRTQQEDSAVYLCASSARDYYNEQFFGPGTRLTVL.

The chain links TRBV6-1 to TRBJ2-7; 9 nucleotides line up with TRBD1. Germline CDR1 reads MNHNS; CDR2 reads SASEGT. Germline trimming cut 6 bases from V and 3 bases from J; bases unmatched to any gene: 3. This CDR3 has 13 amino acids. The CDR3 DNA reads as TGTGCCAGCAGAGACAGGGGGAACTACGAGCAGTACTTC. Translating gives CASRDRGNYEQYF.

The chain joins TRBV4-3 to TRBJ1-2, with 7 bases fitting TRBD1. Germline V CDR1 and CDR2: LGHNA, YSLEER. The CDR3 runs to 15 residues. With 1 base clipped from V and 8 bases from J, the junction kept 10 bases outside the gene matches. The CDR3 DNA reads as TGCGCCAGCAGCCAAGCTAAGGGGGCGCGTCGGGGCTACACCTTC. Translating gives CASSQAKGARRGYTF.

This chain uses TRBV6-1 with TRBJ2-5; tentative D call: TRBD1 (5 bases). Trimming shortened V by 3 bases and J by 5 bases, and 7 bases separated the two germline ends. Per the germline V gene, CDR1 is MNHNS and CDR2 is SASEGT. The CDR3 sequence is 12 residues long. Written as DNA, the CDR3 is TGTGCCAGCAGTGAGGGGCGTGAGACCCAGTACTTC. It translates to CASSEGRETQYF.

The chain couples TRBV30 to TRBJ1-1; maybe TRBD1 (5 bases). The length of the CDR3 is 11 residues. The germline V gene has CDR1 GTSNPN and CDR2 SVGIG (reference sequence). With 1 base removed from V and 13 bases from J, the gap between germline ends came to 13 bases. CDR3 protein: CAWSARQPHFF. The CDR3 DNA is TGTGCCTGGAGTGCGCGACAGCCCCATTTCTTT. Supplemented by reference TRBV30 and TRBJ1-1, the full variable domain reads SQTIHQWPATLVQPVGSPLSLECTVEGTSNPNLYWYRQAAGRGLQLLFYSVGIGQISSEVPQNLSASRPQDRQFILSSKKLLLSDSGFYLCAWSARQPHFFGQGTRLTVV.

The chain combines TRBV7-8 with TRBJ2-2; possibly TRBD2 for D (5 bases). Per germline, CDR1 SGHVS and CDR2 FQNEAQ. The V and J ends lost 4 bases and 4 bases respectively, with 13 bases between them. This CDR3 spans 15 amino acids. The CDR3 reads CASSSIDYLTGELFF. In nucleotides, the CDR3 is TGTGCCAGCAGCTCTATAGACTATCTCACCGGGGAGCTGTTTTTT.

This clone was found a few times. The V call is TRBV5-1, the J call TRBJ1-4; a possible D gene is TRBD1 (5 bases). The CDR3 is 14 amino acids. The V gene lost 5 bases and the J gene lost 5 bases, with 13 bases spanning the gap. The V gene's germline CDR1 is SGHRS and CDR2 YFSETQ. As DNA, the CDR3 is TGCGCCAGCAGAAGTGGGGGGGAAAATGAAAAACTGTTTTTT. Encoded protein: CASRSGGENEKLFF.

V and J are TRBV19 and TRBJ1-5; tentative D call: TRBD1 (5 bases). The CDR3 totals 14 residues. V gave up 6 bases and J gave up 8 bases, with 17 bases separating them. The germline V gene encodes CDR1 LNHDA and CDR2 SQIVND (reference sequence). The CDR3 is CASSFQGGKEPQHF. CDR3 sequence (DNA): TGTGCCAGTAGCTTTCAGGGAGGGAAGGAGCCCCAGCATTTT.

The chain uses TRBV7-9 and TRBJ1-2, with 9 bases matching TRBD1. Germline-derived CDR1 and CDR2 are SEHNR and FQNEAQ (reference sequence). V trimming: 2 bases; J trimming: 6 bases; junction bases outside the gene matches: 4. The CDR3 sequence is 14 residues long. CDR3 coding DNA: TGTGCCAGCAGCTTAAAGGACAGGGGAGATGGCTACACCTTC. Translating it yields CASSLKDRGDGYTF.

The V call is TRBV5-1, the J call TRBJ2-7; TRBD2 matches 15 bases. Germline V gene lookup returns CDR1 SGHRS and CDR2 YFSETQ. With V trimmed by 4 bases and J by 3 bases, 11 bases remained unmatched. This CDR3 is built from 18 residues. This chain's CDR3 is CASSVWTSGRDANYEQYF. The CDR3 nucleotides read TGCGCCAGCAGCGTCTGGACTAGCGGGAGGGATGCAAACTACGAGCAGTACTTC.

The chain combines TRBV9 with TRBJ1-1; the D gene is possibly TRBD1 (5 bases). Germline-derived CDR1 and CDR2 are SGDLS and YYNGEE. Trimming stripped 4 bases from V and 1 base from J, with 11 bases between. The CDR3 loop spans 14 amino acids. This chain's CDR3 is CASSIGAPNTEAFF. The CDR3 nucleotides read TGTGCCAGCAGCATAGGGGCCCCGAACACTGAAGCTTTCTTT.

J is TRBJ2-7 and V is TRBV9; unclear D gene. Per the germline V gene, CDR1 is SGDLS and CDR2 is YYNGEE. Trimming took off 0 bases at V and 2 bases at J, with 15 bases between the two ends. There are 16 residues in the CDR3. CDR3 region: CASSVEGEVGTYEQYF. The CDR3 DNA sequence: TGTGCCAGCAGCGTAGAAGGCGAGGTCGGCACCTACGAGCAGTACTTC.

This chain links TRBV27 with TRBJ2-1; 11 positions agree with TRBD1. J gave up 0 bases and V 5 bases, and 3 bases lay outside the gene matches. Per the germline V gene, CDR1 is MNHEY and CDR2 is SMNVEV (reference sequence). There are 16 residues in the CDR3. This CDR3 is CASSRGQGGSYNEQFF. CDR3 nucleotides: TGTGCCAGCAGTAGGGGACAGGGGGGCTCCTACAATGAGCAGTTCTTC.

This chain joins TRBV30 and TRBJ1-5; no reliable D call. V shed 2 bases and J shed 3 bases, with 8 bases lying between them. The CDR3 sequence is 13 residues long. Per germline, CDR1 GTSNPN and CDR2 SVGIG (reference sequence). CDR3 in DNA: TGTGCCTGGAGTTCAGGAACCAATCAGCCCCAGCATTTT. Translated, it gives CAWSSGTNQPQHF.

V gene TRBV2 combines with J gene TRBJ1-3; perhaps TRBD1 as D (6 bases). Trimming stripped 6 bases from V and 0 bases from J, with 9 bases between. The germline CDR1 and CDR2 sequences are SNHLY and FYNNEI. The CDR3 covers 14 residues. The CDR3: CASRGQRSGNTIYF. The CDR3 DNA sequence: TGTGCCAGCAGAGGACAGCGCTCTGGAAACACCATATATTTT. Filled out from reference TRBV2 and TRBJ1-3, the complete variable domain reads EPEVTQTPSHQVTQMGQEVILRCVPISNHLYFYWYRQILGQKVEFLVSFYNNEISEKSEIFDDQFSVERPDGSNFTLKIRSTKLEDSAMYFCASRGQRSGNTIYFGEGSWLTVV.

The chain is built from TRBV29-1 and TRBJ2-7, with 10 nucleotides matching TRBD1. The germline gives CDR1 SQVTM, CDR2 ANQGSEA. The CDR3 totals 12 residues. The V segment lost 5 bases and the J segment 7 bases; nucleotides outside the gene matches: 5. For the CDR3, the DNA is TGCAGCGTTAGACAGGGGGCAGGGGAGCAGTACTTC. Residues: CSVRQGAGEQYF.